This passage covers 23 T cell receptor beta chains from one sample sequenced in a study of T cells in Graves' hyperthyroidism and ophthalmopathy. The CDR3 regions of TCR beta were amplified from RNA transcripts. Using the HTBI primer set, a first-round RT-PCR was run on the TCR CDR3. TCRdb independently ran MiXCR on the multiplex PCR reads; one entry per CDR3 protein. The table shows under 800,000 distinct CDR3 sequences, with 14% occurring only once. The sequenced sample consisted of blood. The origin of the receptors is a woman aged 18-29 years with Graves' hyperthyroidism.

This chain connects TRBV6-2 or TRBV6-3 to TRBJ1-2; 7 bases are a match to TRBD1. Germline-derived CDR1 and CDR2 are MNHEY and SVGEGT. The CDR3 extends over 11 amino acids. V lost 8 bases and J lost 8; bases outside the gene matches: 5. CDR3 amino acids: CASSTGAGYTF. As DNA, the CDR3 is TGTGCCAGCTCCACAGGGGCAGGCTACACCTTC.

In its sample, this clonotype was seen many times. This chain links TRBV19 with TRBJ1-5, with D uncertain. Germline loops: CDR1 LNHDA, CDR2 SQIVND (reference sequence). This CDR3 spans 13 amino acids. V was trimmed by 1 base and J by 4 bases, leaving 5 bases between them. The CDR3 DNA follows: TGTGCCAGTAGTATAGGGAGAAATCAGCCCCAGCATTTT. Encoded protein: CASSIGRNQPQHF.

This clonotype was found once. This could be a read error, since a much larger clone is one nucleotide away. The J gene is TRBJ2-1, the V gene TRBV6-2 or TRBV6-3; D is uncertain. The DNA matches TRBJ2-7 better at its end, which makes the J call doubtful. The CDR3 runs 15 residues. Germline CDR1 reads MNHEY; CDR2 reads SVGEGT. The CDR3 reads CASDTLSFGNNEQYF. The CDR3 nucleotides are TGTGCCAGCGACACACTCTCCTTCGGTAACAATGAGCAGTACTTC.

Comments on this clonotype: Since a much larger clone is just one base distant, this may be a read error. The rearrangement joins TRBV30 to TRBJ2-1; D is possibly TRBD1 (5 bases). The J call may be incorrect, as the DNA end agrees better with TRBJ2-7. This CDR3 region has 11 residues. Germline-derived CDR1 and CDR2 are GTSNPN and SVGIG (reference sequence). The CDR3 loop reads CAWRGLNEQYF. CDR3 nucleotide sequence: TGTGCCTGGAGGGGGCTAAATGAGCAGTACTTC.

This clonotype was detected many times. This rearrangement joins TRBV7-2 to TRBJ2-1, with TRBD2 matching over 7 bases. The CDR3 has 16 amino acids. With 5 bases clipped from V and 6 bases from J, the junction kept 13 bases outside the gene matches. Germline CDR1 is SGHTA and CDR2 is FQGNSA. CDR3 sequence reads: CASSGGGTNGANEQFF. CDR3 nucleotide sequence: TGTGCCAGCAGCGGGGGGGGGACCAACGGCGCCAATGAGCAGTTCTTC.

The table lists this clonotype with a few counts. The chain couples TRBV12-3 or TRBV12-4 to TRBJ2-1; 8 bases agree with TRBD2. V shed 5 bases and J 0 bases; nucleotides not matched to a gene: 9. The CDR3 runs to 17 residues. CDR3 sequence (DNA): TGTGCCAGCAGTCCGGGGGGGAGCCTGAGCTCCTACAATGAGCAGTTCTTC. Its translation is CASSPGGSLSSYNEQFF.

About this clonotype: It is likely a read error, because the conserved phenylalanine at the end of the CDR3 is missing. The chain links TRBV20-1 to TRBJ2-5, with a tentative D call TRBD2 (6 bases). This CDR3 is 13 amino acids long. Germline V gene sequence: CDR1 DFQATT, CDR2 SNEGSKA (reference sequence). Trimming removed 6 bases from V and 5 bases from J, with 16 bases in between. CDR3 residues: CSAPEGVLETQYL. For the CDR3, the DNA is TGCAGTGCACCGGAGGGCGTTCTGGAGACCCAGTACCTC.

This clonotype was observed many times. CDR3 sequence (DNA): TGTGCCAGCAGCCACCCGGGGGGTCCCACCGGGGAGCTGTTTTTT. It translates to CASSHPGGPTGELFF. The genes are TRBV7-9 and TRBJ2-2, with 7 positions matching TRBD2. The CDR3 is 15 amino acids. V lost 5 bases, J lost 4 bases, and 7 bases stayed unmatched. Germline CDR1 is SEHNR and CDR2 is FQNEAQ (reference sequence).

The sample holds many counts of this clonotype. This chain connects TRBV2 to TRBJ2-2; D is ambiguous. CDR1 is SNHLY, CDR2 FYNNEI, per germline. This CDR3 spans 18 amino acids. V was clipped by 8 bases and J by 0 bases, with 22 bases between them. Here the CDR3 reads CASEGPRIRNSNTGELFF. DNA for the CDR3: TGTGCCAGCGAAGGGCCAAGAATACGAAACTCGAACACCGGGGAGCTGTTTTTT. Full variable domain (remainder filled in from reference TRBV2 and TRBJ2-2): EPEVTQTPSHQVTQMGQEVILRCVPISNHLYFYWYRQILGQKVEFLVSFYNNEISEKSEIFDDQFSVERPDGSNFTLKIRSTKLEDSAMYFCASEGPRIRNSNTGELFFGEGSRLTVL.

The rearrangement links TRBV19 to TRBJ2-5; D not resolved. This CDR3 comprises 12 residues. Germline V gene data show CDR1 as LNHDA and CDR2 as SQIVND (reference sequence). The V gene lost 3 bases and the J gene lost 4 bases, with 6 bases spanning the gap. The DNA of the CDR3 is TGTGCCAGTAGTATGTCAGCAGAGACCCAGTACTTC. Encoded protein: CASSMSAETQYF.

The table lists this clonotype with a few counts. The chain's CDR3 is CAISRGENTEAFF. In nucleotides, the CDR3 is TGTGCCATCAGTAGAGGGGAGAACACTGAAGCTTTCTTT. This chain links TRBV10-3 with TRBJ1-1, with D possibly matching TRBD1 (5 bases). The CDR3 covers 13 residues. V lost 5 bases and J lost 1, with 8 bases in between. Germline V gene data show CDR1 as ENHRY and CDR2 as SYGVKD.

This clonotype was detected many times. The chain is built from TRBV10-3 and TRBJ2-3, with D perhaps TRBD2 (6 bases). The CDR3 length is 24 residues. Trimming cost V 6 bases and J 4 bases, with 44 bases left between them. Looked up from germline, CDR1 is ENHRY and CDR2 is SYGVKD. Here the CDR3 DNA reads TGTGCCATCAGCGCCCCGCGGGGACGAATTGAAGCGACCGCACGGGGTATCGGGGCAGATACGCAGTATTTT. Its translation is CAISAPRGRIEATARGIGADTQYF.

This clonotype was seen a single time. This clone may be a read error of a much larger clone one base away. This chain uses TRBV10-3 with TRBJ1-2; D gene ambiguous. CDR3 length: 13 residues. Trimming pared 6 bases from V and 3 bases from J, leaving 11 bases between. Germline CDR1 reads ENHRY; CDR2 reads SYGVKD. CDR3 nucleotide sequence: TGTGCCATCAGCTCGATCGGAGACTATGGCTACACCTTC. Its protein product is CAISSIGDYGYTF.

The table lists this clonotype with a few counts. The chain employs TRBV18 and TRBJ2-2; D perhaps matches TRBD2 (5 bases). V lost 3 bases and J 6 bases, leaving 14 bases between the germline ends. Germline V lookup: CDR1 KGHSH, CDR2 LQKENI. CDR3 size: 15 residues. CDR3 loop: CASSPSSRDAGELFF. CDR3 DNA: TGTGCCAGCTCACCGTCTAGCAGAGACGCCGGGGAGCTGTTTTTT.

This chain uses TRBV7-3 with TRBJ2-2; D gene ambiguous. V shed 0 bases and J shed 9 bases, with 11 bases lying between them. CDR1 and CDR2 (germline): SGHTA, FQGTGA. There are 14 residues in the CDR3. CDR3 amino acids: CASSLTPTPRELFF. In nucleotides, the CDR3 is TGTGCCAGCAGCTTAACGCCCACCCCAAGGGAGCTGTTTTTT. Drawing the rest from reference TRBV7-3 and TRBJ2-2, the complete variable domain is GAGVSQTPSNKVTEKGKYVELRCDPISGHTALYWYRQSLGQGPEFLIYFQGTGAADDSGLPNDRFFAVRPEGSVSTLKIQRTERGDSAVYLCASSLTPTPRELFFGEGSRLTVL.

The chain carries TRBV20-1 and TRBJ2-6; D is ambiguous. The CDR3 is 13 amino acids. Germline V gene sequence: CDR1 DFQATT, CDR2 SNEGSKA (reference sequence). V dropped 6 bases and J dropped 2 bases, with 8 bases sitting between them. The CDR3 DNA is TGCAGTGCGTACACCGCTGGGGCCAACGTCCTGACTTTC. Protein: CSAYTAGANVLTF.

This clonotype was detected many times. The J gene is TRBJ2-7, the V gene TRBV2; weak D call: TRBD1 (6 bases). This CDR3 spans 15 amino acids. In germline, CDR1 is SNHLY, CDR2 FYNNEI. V lost 6 bases and J 5 bases, leaving 20 bases between the germline ends. The CDR3 DNA follows: TGTGCCAGCAGCGACCAACAGGGCTCCCCTAACGAGCAGTACTTC. It is translated as CASSDQQGSPNEQYF.

In its sample, this clonotype was seen many times. The chain joins TRBV6-2 or TRBV6-3 to TRBJ2-1; 11 bases line up with TRBD2. CDR1 and CDR2 from the germline V gene are MNHEY and SVGEGT. Trimming cost V 8 bases and J 7 bases; bases outside gene matches: 19. The CDR3 extends over 18 amino acids. CDR3 DNA: TGTGCCAGCTCCCGTCCCCCATCACTAGCGGGAGTAAGGAATGAGCAGTTCTTC. It yields the protein CASSRPPSLAGVRNEQFF.

This clonotype was detected once. V gene TRBV27 combines with J gene TRBJ1-6, with TRBD1 identical over 7 bases. The V gene end was trimmed by 3 bases and the J gene end by 9 bases; junction bases not matched to a gene: 8. Germline assignment: CDR1 MNHEY and CDR2 SMNVEV (reference sequence). This CDR3 has 15 residues. DNA of the CDR3: TGTGCCAGCAGTTTTGGAGGGGGCGAAGGTTCACCCCTCCACTTT. Protein product: CASSFGGGEGSPLHF.

This clonotype occurred a few times. J is TRBJ2-5 and V is TRBV7-7; 8 nucleotides line up with TRBD1. This CDR3 has 13 amino acids. J was trimmed by 3 bases and V by 8 bases; bases with no gene match: 5. The germline gives CDR1 SSHAT, CDR2 FNYEAQ (reference sequence). The CDR3 DNA is TGTGCCAGCTCGGACAGGGCTAAAGAGACCCAGTACTTC. Amino acid sequence: CASSDRAKETQYF. Together with reference TRBV7-7 and TRBJ2-5, the CDR3 gives the full variable domain: GAGVSQSPRYKVTKRGQDVTLRCDPISSHATLYWYQQALGQGPEFLTYFNYEAQPDKSGLPSDRFSAERPEGSISTLTIQRTEQRDSAMYRCASSDRAKETQYFGPGTRLLVL.

This clonotype has more than one count but fewer than ten. The chain combines TRBV5-1 with TRBJ2-5; 9 bases fit TRBD1. The CDR3 totals 14 residues. V lost 4 bases to trimming and J lost 4 bases; unmatched junction nucleotides: 5. Per germline, CDR1 SGHRS and CDR2 YFSETQ. CDR3 sequence reads: CASSGDRVPETQYF. CDR3 coding DNA: TGCGCCAGCAGCGGGGACAGGGTCCCAGAGACCCAGTACTTC.

Points on this clonotype: Compared with germline, one end of the junction differs, possibly owing to a read error. The genes are TRBV27 and TRBJ2-3; 12 nucleotides line up with TRBD2. CDR1 MNHEY and CDR2 SMNVEV come from the germline V gene (reference sequence). This CDR3 region has 13 residues. CDR3 nucleotide sequence: TGTACCAGCAGACTAGCGGGAGTAGATACGCAGTATTTT. This encodes CTSRLAGVDTQYF.

The chain couples TRBV9 to TRBJ2-7, with 9 bases matching TRBD1. The germline V gene has CDR1 SGDLS and CDR2 YYNGEE. The CDR3 contains 14 residues. J lost 3 bases, V lost 0 bases, and 1 base had no gene match. The CDR3 sequence: CASSVEGQGYEQYF. The CDR3 nucleotides are TGTGCCAGCAGCGTAGAGGGACAGGGCTACGAGCAGTACTTC.